Following are 5 T cell receptor beta chains from one sample sequenced in a study of T cell responses to AZD1222 COVID-19 vaccine. Here immunoSEQ multiplex PCR was the method, and the copy in TCRdb shows in-frame clones only, minus some. The top ten hold roughly 10% of the sample, which has over 100,000 clones, approximately 84% seen once. The sample consisted of peripheral blood, taken on day 0 of AZD1222 vaccination. These receptor sequences come from an adult in good health.

V and J are TRBV2 and TRBJ1-5; D remains ambiguous. Germline V gene data show CDR1 as SNHLY and CDR2 as FYNNEI. The CDR3 sequence is 14 residues long. Trimming took 3 bases from V and 0 from J, leaving 6 bases between them. The CDR3 reads CASSEAISNQPQHF. CDR3 DNA: TGTGCCAGCAGTGAGGCAATTAGCAATCAGCCCCAGCATTTT. Combining the CDR3 with reference TRBV2 and TRBJ1-5 gives the whole variable domain EPEVTQTPSHQVTQMGQEVILRCVPISNHLYFYWYRQILGQKVEFLVSFYNNEISEKSEIFDDQFSVERPDGSNFTLKIRSTKLEDSAMYFCASSEAISNQPQHFGDGTRLSIL.

CDR3 nucleotides: TGCGCCAGCAAGGATTTCACGGGGAACACCGGGGAGCTGTTTTTT. This gives the protein CASKDFTGNTGELFF. The rearrangement uses TRBV10-2 and TRBJ2-2; D is undetermined. This CDR3 comprises 15 residues. Trimming cost V 7 bases and J 1 base, with 13 bases left between them. CDR1 and CDR2 (germline): WSHSY, SAAADI.

This chain joins TRBV25-1 and TRBJ2-7; D is unclear. CDR3 length: 12 residues. CDR1 is MGHDK and CDR2 is SYGVNS in the germline V gene. The V and J ends lost 4 bases and 2 bases respectively, with 6 bases between them. As DNA, the CDR3 is TGTGCCAGCAGTGGTCGGACCTACGAGCAGTACTTC. Translating it yields CASSGRTYEQYF.

This clone was picked up a small number of times. The V and J genes are TRBV19 and TRBJ2-3, with D unclear. This CDR3 has 16 residues. Germline lookup yields CDR1 LNHDA and CDR2 SQIVND (reference sequence). V lost 1 base and J 0 bases, leaving 11 bases between the germline ends. CDR3 sequence reads: CASSIGVRESTDTQYF. The DNA for the CDR3 is TGTGCCAGTAGTATAGGCGTCAGAGAGAGCACAGATACGCAGTATTTT.

The J gene is TRBJ2-3, the V gene TRBV5-1, with D tentatively TRBD1 or TRBD2 (6 bases each). This CDR3 has 17 amino acids. The germline V gene has CDR1 SGHRS and CDR2 YFSETQ. Trimming left V 0 bases short and J 2 bases short, with 16 bases between. The CDR3 nucleotides are TGCGCCAGCAGCTTGGCTGATAAGGGGGGATTCACAGATACGCAGTATTTT. Residues: CASSLADKGGFTDTQYF.